This TCR beta chain emerged from a study of beta chain features in type 1 diabetes. The study, taken as a whole, reports: The study found moderately but significantly shorter TCRB CDR3s in all four CD4+ subsets of Type 1 diabetes patients. Type 1 diabetes patients had fewer VDJ junction insertions and more deletions.

The authors reverse transcribed all of the isolated RNA, so sequencing captured expressed TCRB transcripts. Samples of naive, central memory and regulatory T cells yielded a mean of approximately 3.7 million reads. TCRdb keeps only in-frame clones here, not all; method: immunoSEQ multiplex PCR. The sample consists of hundreds of thousands of clones, about an eighth of them appearing once. This clone was counted only a few times. Its specificity is not known. The source of this sequence is a man aged 18 to 35 with type 1 diabetes. The sequencing input was naive CD4+ T cells from blood.

CDR3 protein: CAMQGAGEQYF. The CDR3 DNA sequence: TGTGCCATGCAGGGGGCGGGGGAGCAGTACTTC. The chain has TRBV10-3 and TRBJ2-7; 8 nucleotides align to TRBD1. The CDR3 consists of 11 residues. Germline values: CDR1 ENHRY, CDR2 SYGVKD. V dropped 9 bases and J dropped 7; count of bases not matched to a gene: 5.